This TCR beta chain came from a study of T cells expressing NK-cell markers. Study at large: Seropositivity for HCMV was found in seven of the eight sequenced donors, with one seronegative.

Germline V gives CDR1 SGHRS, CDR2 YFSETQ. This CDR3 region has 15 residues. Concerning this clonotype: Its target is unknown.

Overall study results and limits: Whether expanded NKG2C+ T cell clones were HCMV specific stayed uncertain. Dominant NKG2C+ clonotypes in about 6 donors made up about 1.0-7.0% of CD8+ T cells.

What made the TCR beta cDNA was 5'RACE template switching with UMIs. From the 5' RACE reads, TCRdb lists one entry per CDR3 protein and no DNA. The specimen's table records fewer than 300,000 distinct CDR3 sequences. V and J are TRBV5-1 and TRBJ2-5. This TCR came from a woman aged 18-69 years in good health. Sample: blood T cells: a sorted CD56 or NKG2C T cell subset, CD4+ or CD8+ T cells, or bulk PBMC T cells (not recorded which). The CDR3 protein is CASSFSATYQETQYF.